A selection of T cell receptor beta chains follows, all from one sample in a study of patients and donors after allogeneic stem cell transplantation. One entry per CDR3 protein results from TCRdb running MiXCR on the RT-PCR reads. Here the sample spans 900,000 to 1,000,000 distinct CDR3 sequences, around 17% being singletons. Sequencing input: blood, either unsorted or a sorted T cell fraction (not recorded which). The receptors were sampled from a human donor who was either an allogeneic HSCT recipient or a stem cell or donor lymphocyte infusion donor (not recorded which). It is not recorded whose cells these are; they may come from a transplant donor. CDR3s include the opening cysteine and the closing phenylalanine or tryptophan. D genes are given only for firm matches. Rows give clone size only sometimes, using once, few, many, or a class for an expanded clone.

clone_size: .
d_call: .
j_call: TRBJ2-7
v_call: TRBV29-1
cdr3_aa: CSSDVGVEQYF
cdr3_nt: TGCAGCTCTGATGTAGGGGTTGAGCAGTACTTC

clone_size: .
d_call: .
j_call: TRBJ2-1
v_call: TRBV10-3
cdr3_aa: CATTTSLSYNEQFF
cdr3_nt: TGTGCCACCACCACAAGCCTCTCCTACAATGAGCAGTTCTTC

clone_size: .
d_call: TRBD2
j_call: TRBJ2-2
v_call: TRBV6-1
cdr3_aa: CASSEFGGGANTGELFF
cdr3_nt: TGTGCCAGCAGTGAATTTGGCGGGGGAGCGAACACCGGGGAGCTGTTTTTT

clone_size: .
d_call: .
j_call: TRBJ2-2
v_call: TRBV11-2
cdr3_aa: CASSPLRGTGELFF
cdr3_nt: TGTGCCAGCAGCCCTCTGCGCGGCACCGGGGAGCTGTTTTTT

clone_size: .
d_call: .
j_call: TRBJ1-1
v_call: TRBV7-6
cdr3_aa: CASSMREMNTEAFF
cdr3_nt: TGTGCCAGCAGCATGAGGGAAATGAACACTGAAGCTTTCTTT

clone_size: .
d_call: .
j_call: TRBJ1-1
v_call: TRBV3-1
cdr3_aa: CASSQGSGWEAFF
cdr3_nt: TGTGCCAGCAGCCAAGGCAGTGGGTGGGAAGCTTTCTTT

clone_size: .
d_call: .
j_call: TRBJ1-1
v_call: TRBV5-6
cdr3_aa: CASSLDRAEINTEAFF
cdr3_nt: TGTGCCAGCAGCTTGGATCGGGCAGAGATAAACACTGAAGCTTTCTTT

clone_size: .
d_call: TRBD2
j_call: TRBJ2-5
v_call: TRBV6-2/TRBV6-3
cdr3_aa: CASKAGEPTETQYF
cdr3_nt: TGTGCCAGCAAGGCGGGGGAGCCCACGGAGACCCAGTACTTC

clone_size: .
d_call: .
j_call: TRBJ1-1
v_call: TRBV7-2
cdr3_aa: CASSKNGGTEAFF
cdr3_nt: TGTGCCAGCAGCAAGAACGGGGGCACTGAAGCTTTCTTT

clone_size: .
d_call: .
j_call: TRBJ1-5
v_call: TRBV15
cdr3_aa: CATSRQGGGQPQHF
cdr3_nt: TGTGCCACCAGCAGGCAGGGAGGAGGACAGCCCCAGCATTTT

clone_size: few
d_call: .
j_call: TRBJ2-7
v_call: TRBV20-1
cdr3_aa: CSASSPPYEQYF
cdr3_nt: TGCAGTGCTAGTTCTCCTCCCTACGAGCAGTACTTC

clone_size: many
d_call: .
j_call: TRBJ2-3
v_call: TRBV12-3/TRBV12-4
cdr3_aa: CATSLDTQYF
cdr3_nt: TGTGCCACCAGCCTTGATACGCAGTATTTT

clone_size: .
d_call: .
j_call: TRBJ1-2
v_call: TRBV6-6
cdr3_aa: CASQHRGGGGYTF
cdr3_nt: TGTGCCAGTCAACACAGAGGGGGGGGTGGCTACACCTTC

clone_size: few
d_call: .
j_call: TRBJ1-2
v_call: TRBV9
cdr3_aa: CASSAGTLTNYGYTF
cdr3_nt: TGTGCCAGCAGCGCGGGGACACTGACTAACTATGGCTACACCTTC

clone_size: many
d_call: .
j_call: TRBJ1-1
v_call: TRBV12-3/TRBV12-4
cdr3_aa: CASSERRGDTEAFF
cdr3_nt: TGTGCCAGCAGCGAACGGAGGGGGGACACTGAAGCTTTCTTT

clone_size: .
d_call: .
j_call: TRBJ2-2
v_call: TRBV9
cdr3_aa: CASSARDPYTGELFF
cdr3_nt: TGTGCCAGCAGCGCCCGGGACCCCTACACCGGGGAGCTGTTTTTT

clone_size: few
d_call: .
j_call: TRBJ1-2
v_call: TRBV5-1
cdr3_aa: CASSPGGETYGYTF
cdr3_nt: TGCGCCAGCAGCCCCGGAGGGGAGACCTATGGCTACACCTTC

clone_size: .
d_call: .
j_call: TRBJ2-2
v_call: TRBV7-3
cdr3_aa: CASSLMGITGELFF
cdr3_nt: TGTGCCAGCAGCTTAATGGGGATCACCGGGGAGCTGTTTTTT

clone_size: few
d_call: .
j_call: TRBJ1-1
v_call: TRBV7-9
cdr3_aa: CAIPGGRNTEAFF
cdr3_nt: TGTGCCATCCCCGGGGGGAGGAACACTGAAGCTTTCTTT

clone_size: .
d_call: .
j_call: TRBJ2-5
v_call: TRBV24-1
cdr3_aa: CATSPTGETQYF
cdr3_nt: TGTGCCACCAGTCCCACGGGGGAGACCCAGTACTTC

clone_size: .
d_call: .
j_call: TRBJ2-1
v_call: TRBV7-2
cdr3_aa: CASSQTGYNEQFF
cdr3_nt: TGTGCCAGCAGTCAAACAGGTTACAATGAGCAGTTCTTC

clone_size: .
d_call: TRBD2
j_call: TRBJ2-7
v_call: TRBV29-1
cdr3_aa: CSVERTSGRAEQYF
cdr3_nt: TGCAGCGTTGAAAGGACTAGCGGGAGGGCCGAGCAGTACTTC

clone_size: .
d_call: TRBD1
j_call: TRBJ1-5
v_call: TRBV12-3/TRBV12-4
cdr3_aa: CASSLWQGANQPQHF
cdr3_nt: TGTGCCAGCAGTTTATGGCAGGGGGCTAATCAGCCCCAGCATTTT

clone_size: .
d_call: TRBD2
j_call: TRBJ2-1
v_call: TRBV2
cdr3_aa: CASNGLAGNYNEQFF
cdr3_nt: TGTGCCAGCAATGGACTAGCGGGAAACTACAATGAGCAGTTCTTC

clone_size: few
d_call: TRBD2
j_call: TRBJ2-1
v_call: TRBV3-1
cdr3_aa: CASSQDLGIGGLGLNEQFF
cdr3_nt: TGTGCCAGCAGCCAAGATCTTGGGATCGGAGGACTAGGTCTCAATGAGCAGTTCTTC

clone_size: few
d_call: .
j_call: TRBJ1-4
v_call: TRBV9
cdr3_aa: CASSAGGGNEKLFF
cdr3_nt: TGTGCCAGCAGCGCTGGAGGAGGTAATGAAAAACTGTTTTTT

clone_size: many
d_call: .
j_call: TRBJ1-1
v_call: TRBV12-3/TRBV12-4
cdr3_aa: CASSSQGISPEAFF
cdr3_nt: TGTGCCAGCAGTTCACAGGGTATCAGTCCTGAAGCTTTCTTT

clone_size: .
d_call: .
j_call: TRBJ2-1
v_call: TRBV18
cdr3_aa: CASSPMPEEYNEQFF
cdr3_nt: TGTGCCAGCTCACCGATGCCGGAGGAATACAATGAGCAGTTCTTC

clone_size: .
d_call: TRBD1
j_call: TRBJ1-1
v_call: TRBV5-8
cdr3_aa: CASSHRGPIYTEAFF
cdr3_nt: TGTGCCAGCAGCCACAGGGGCCCCATATACACTGAAGCTTTCTTT

clone_size: few
d_call: .
j_call: TRBJ1-2
v_call: TRBV14
cdr3_aa: CASSRATGGHGYTF
cdr3_nt: TGTGCCAGCAGCCGCGCTACGGGGGGTCATGGCTACACCTTC